Listed below are T cell receptor beta chains from one sample, sequenced in a study of T-cell reconstitution after alpha-beta-depleted transplantation in children. TCRdb redid the calling of the PCR reads with MiXCR, one entry per CDR3 protein. Counted here are about 110,000 distinct CDR3 sequences, 10% occurring once; the ten biggest clones make up less than 40%. The input for sequencing was PBMCs, taken before TCRalphabeta/CD19-depleted stem cell transplant. Receptor source: a boy between 2 and 15 years old with acute lymphoblastic leukemia, due to receive a stem cell transplant. Both conserved end residues are part of each CDR3. Fields, in order: clone size, J gene, D gene, V gene, CDR3 protein, CDR3 DNA. D genes are given only for firm matches. Clone size is not always given. Where it is, it says once, few, many or a class for expanded clones.

>-|TRBJ2-7|TRBD2|TRBV14
CASSQGLAGVGEQYF
TGTGCCAGCAGTCAGGGACTAGCGGGAGTCGGCGAGCAGTACTTC
>-|TRBJ2-6|TRBD1|TRBV4-2
CASSQDWTGGLGSGANVLTF
TGTGCCAGCAGCCAAGACTGGACAGGGGGCTTGGGGTCTGGGGCCAACGTCCTGACTTTC
>-|TRBJ1-5|-|TRBV27
CASRSYSNQPQHF
TGTGCCAGCAGGTCTTATAGCAATCAGCCCCAGCATTTT
>-|TRBJ2-3|-|TRBV29-1
CSVITQFSTDTQYF
TGCAGCGTCATTACACAATTTTCCACAGATACGCAGTATTTT
>-|TRBJ2-1|TRBD2|TRBV20-1
CSARLAGSYNEQFF
TGCAGTGCTAGACTAGCGGGCTCCTACAATGAGCAGTTCTTC
>few|TRBJ2-1|TRBD1|TRBV27
CASSPATGWVNEQFF
TGTGCCAGCAGTCCAGCGACAGGGTGGGTCAATGAGCAGTTCTTC
>few|TRBJ2-7|-|TRBV5-6
CASSWGTGNYEQYF
TGTGCCAGCAGCTGGGGGACGGGAAACTACGAGCAGTACTTC
>-|TRBJ2-7|-|TRBV30
CAWRFGGVLLPYEQYF
TGTGCCTGGAGGTTCGGAGGAGTCCTACTACCCTACGAGCAGTACTTC
>once|TRBJ2-1|-|TRBV28
CASITSREQFF
TGTGCCAGCATAACTAGCAGAGAGCAGTTCTTC
>many|TRBJ1-1|-|TRBV20-1
CSAPKVAYTEAFF
TGCAGTGCTCCGAAAGTAGCGTACACTGAAGCTTTCTTT
>few|TRBJ2-1|-|TRBV20-1
CSASSAGKPNEQFF
TGCAGTGCTAGTTCAGCGGGCAAACCCAATGAGCAGTTCTTC
>many|TRBJ2-1|TRBD2|TRBV20-1
CSASWLAVYNEQFF
TGCAGTGCTAGTTGGCTAGCGGTGTACAATGAGCAGTTCTTC
>many|TRBJ2-7|-|TRBV20-1
CSATPPFGAGHEQYF
TGCAGTGCCACCCCCCCCTTCGGAGCGGGCCACGAGCAGTACTTC
>few|TRBJ1-1|-|TRBV5-1
CASRLDGGGWDTEAFF
TGCGCCAGCAGACTTGACGGTGGGGGTTGGGACACTGAAGCTTTCTTT
>many|TRBJ2-1|TRBD2|TRBV7-3
CASSSTPGGEQFF
TGTGCCAGCAGCTCGACTCCGGGGGGTGAGCAGTTCTTC
>-|TRBJ1-5|-|TRBV28
CASRLPRWARVQPQHF
TGTGCCAGCAGATTACCCAGGTGGGCGCGGGTTCAGCCCCAGCATTTT
>-|TRBJ2-3|-|TRBV5-1
CASSQKFRADTQYF
TGCGCCAGCAGCCAAAAATTCAGGGCAGATACGCAGTATTTT
>-|TRBJ2-7|TRBD2|TRBV30
CAWQTWTSGSTHEQYF
TGTGCCTGGCAAACCTGGACTAGCGGGAGTACCCACGAGCAGTACTTC
>few|TRBJ2-1|-|TRBV7-9
CASSRRKGHEQFF
TGTGCCAGCAGCCGGCGAAAAGGGCATGAGCAGTTCTTC
>many|TRBJ2-1|TRBD2|TRBV20-1
CSARGREGLDEQFF
TGCAGTGCCCGTGGGCGGGAGGGACTGGATGAGCAGTTCTTC
>many|TRBJ2-3|-|TRBV20-1
CSVFGGGADTQYF
TGCAGTGTATTCGGAGGGGGCGCAGATACGCAGTATTTT
>-|TRBJ1-6|TRBD1|TRBV27
CASSSTTGPGTGSPLHF
TGTGCCAGCAGTTCCACAACCGGTCCCGGGACAGGGTCACCCCTCCACTTT
>few|TRBJ2-1|-|TRBV7-9
CASSLVTSYNEQFF
TGTGCCAGCAGCTTAGTAACCTCCTACAATGAGCAGTTCTTC
>-|TRBJ1-1|-|TRBV20-1
CSASELRLNTEAFF
TGCAGTGCTAGTGAGCTCAGGCTTAACACTGAAGCTTTCTTT
>few|TRBJ2-7|TRBD1|TRBV20-1
CSARDTGTGDSYEQYF
TGCAGTGCTAGAGATACCGGGACAGGGGATTCCTACGAGCAGTACTTC
>many|TRBJ2-2|TRBD2|TRBV12-3/TRBV12-4
CASKIAGHGELFF
TGTGCCAGCAAAATAGCGGGGCACGGGGAGCTGTTTTTT
>few|TRBJ2-7|-|TRBV6-1
CASSELSILRGYEQYF
TGTGCCAGCAGTGAACTCTCGATCCTGAGGGGGTACGAGCAGTACTTC
>-|TRBJ2-7|-|TRBV5-1
CASSLDPGSSYEQYF
TGCGCCAGCAGCTTGGACCCAGGGAGCTCCTACGAGCAGTACTTC
>-|TRBJ2-5|TRBD2|TRBV12-3/TRBV12-4
CASSFTSGGETQYF
TGTGCCAGCAGTTTCACTAGCGGTGGGGAGACCCAGTACTTC
>few|TRBJ2-7|-|TRBV10-2
CASRPAGTTYEQYF
TGCGCCAGCAGGCCTGCCGGGACAACCTACGAGCAGTACTTC
>few|TRBJ2-4|TRBD1|TRBV6-1
CASSDTQGAAKNIQYF
TGTGCCAGCAGTGATACACAGGGGGCCGCCAAAAACATTCAGTACTTC
>-|TRBJ2-5|-|TRBV24-1
CATSVGETQYF
TGTGCCACCAGTGTGGGAGAGACCCAGTACTTC
>few|TRBJ1-3|TRBD1|TRBV20-1
CSALDRGFKNTIYF
TGCAGTGCTTTGGACAGGGGGTTCAAAAACACCATATATTTT